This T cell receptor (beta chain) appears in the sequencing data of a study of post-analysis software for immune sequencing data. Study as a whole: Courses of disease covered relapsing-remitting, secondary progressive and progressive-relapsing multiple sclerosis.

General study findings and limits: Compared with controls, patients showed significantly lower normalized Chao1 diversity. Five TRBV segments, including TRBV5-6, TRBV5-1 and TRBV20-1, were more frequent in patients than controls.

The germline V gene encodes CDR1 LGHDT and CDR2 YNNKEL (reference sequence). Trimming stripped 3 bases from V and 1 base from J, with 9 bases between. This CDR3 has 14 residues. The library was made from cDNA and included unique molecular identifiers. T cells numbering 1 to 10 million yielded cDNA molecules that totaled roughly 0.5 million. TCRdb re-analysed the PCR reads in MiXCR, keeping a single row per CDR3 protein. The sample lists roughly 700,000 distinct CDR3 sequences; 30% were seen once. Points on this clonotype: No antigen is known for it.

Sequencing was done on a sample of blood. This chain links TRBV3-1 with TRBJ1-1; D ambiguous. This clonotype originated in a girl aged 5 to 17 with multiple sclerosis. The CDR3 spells CASSQSTANTEAFF. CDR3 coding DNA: TGTGCCAGCAGCCAGTCAACAGCGAACACTGAAGCTTTCTTT.